The present T cell receptor (beta chain) was sequenced within a study of CD8+ T cells in alopecia areata. Study overall: Treated patients swallowed 5 to 10 mg of oral tofacitinib twice daily. Dosing spanned 6 to 18 months on tofacitinib, then 6 months off drug.

Alopecia areata patients gave lesional scalp punch biopsies and peripheral blood samples. The length of the CDR3 is 11 residues. Trimming left V 11 bases short and J 9 bases short, with 14 bases between. Germline CDR1 and CDR2: WNHNN and SYGVQD (reference sequence). Extracted RNA was reverse transcribed into cDNA, the sequencing template. Sequencing was performed with immunoSEQ multiplex PCR; in TCRdb, only in-frame clones are kept and a portion is missing. The sample carries roughly 8,000 clones, roughly 69% recorded once. Sequenced material: skin, taken at week 0. This chain uses TRBV10-1 with TRBJ2-1; a possible D gene is TRBD2 (7 bases). The TCR was taken from a human donor with alopecia areata. CDR3 protein: CAGHREGEQFF. Here the CDR3 DNA reads TGCGCCGGCCACAGGGAGGGTGAGCAGTTCTTC.